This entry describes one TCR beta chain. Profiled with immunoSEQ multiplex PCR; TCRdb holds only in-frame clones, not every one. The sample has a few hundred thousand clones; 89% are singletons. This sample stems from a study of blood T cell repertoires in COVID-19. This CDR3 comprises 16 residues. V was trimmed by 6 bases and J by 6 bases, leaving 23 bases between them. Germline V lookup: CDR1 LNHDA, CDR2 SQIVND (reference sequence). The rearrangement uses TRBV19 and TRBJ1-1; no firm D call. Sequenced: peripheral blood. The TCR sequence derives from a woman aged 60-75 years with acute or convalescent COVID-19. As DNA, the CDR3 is TGTGCCAGTAGGTTTAAGGAGGCCCTGGGGTTAGCTGAAGCTTTCTTT. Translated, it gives CASRFKEALGLAEAFF.